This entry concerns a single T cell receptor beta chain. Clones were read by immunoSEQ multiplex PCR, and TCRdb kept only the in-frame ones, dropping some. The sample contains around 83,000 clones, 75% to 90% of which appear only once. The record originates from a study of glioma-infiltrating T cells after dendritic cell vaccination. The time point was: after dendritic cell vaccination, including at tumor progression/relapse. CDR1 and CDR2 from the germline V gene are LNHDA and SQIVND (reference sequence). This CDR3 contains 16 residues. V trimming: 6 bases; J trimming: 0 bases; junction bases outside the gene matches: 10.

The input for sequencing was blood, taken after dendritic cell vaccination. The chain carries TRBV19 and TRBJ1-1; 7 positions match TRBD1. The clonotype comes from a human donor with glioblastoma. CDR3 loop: CASSPHRGQVNTEAFF. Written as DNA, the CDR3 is TGTGCCAGTAGCCCCCATAGGGGGCAGGTGAACACTGAAGCTTTCTTT.